The 29 T cell receptor delta chains below were found in one sample sequenced in a study of gamma-delta T cells after stem cell transplantation (dated by TCRdb to about 2016). Libraries came from RT-PCR. Sequencing was carried out with an Illumina MiSeq. Clones were re-identified by TCRdb from the public reads with CATT, and rows with the same DNA were merged. For this sample there are 2,500 to 3,000 delta-chain clones; about 5% appear just once. Clones ranked in the top ten supply 9.5% to 12% of the sample. Sequencing used gamma-delta T cells. These receptors all stem from a human donor. It is not recorded whose cells these are; they may come from a transplant donor.

With regard to this clone: TCRdb's listed protein matches a much larger clone and diverges from this DNA's translation at residue 16, likely through a read error; the protein shown comes from the DNA. The rearrangement uses TRDV2 and TRDJ1; 13 positions match TRDD3. The CDR3 has 19 amino acids. Trimming removed 3 bases from V and 10 bases from J; junction bases left unmatched: 22. Germline V gene sequence: CDR1 GEAIGNYY, CDR2 EKD. The CDR3 region has the DNA TGTGCCTGTGACCCCTTGGCCTTACTGGGGGATACGCAAGGGTCGGGACTCATCTTT. It translates to CACDPLALLGDTQGSGLIF.

This clone has only a few counts. The junction does not match germline at one end; this may be a read error. V usage is TRDV2 and J usage is TRDJ3, with 8 bases fitting TRDD3. Germline values: CDR1 GEAIGNYY, CDR2 EKD. The CDR3 extends over 20 amino acids. The CDR3 sequence is CACDTLGATLGSCDTRQMFF. DNA for the CDR3: TGTGCCTGTGACACACTGGGGGCTACGCTTGGGTCCTGTGACACCCGACAGATGTTTTTC.

This clone was detected a few times. A far larger clone is just one base off, so this is likely a read error. The chain employs TRDV2 and TRDJ1; TRDD3 aligns across 13 bases. Germline CDR1 GEAIGNYY, CDR2 EKD. The CDR3 contains 20 residues. The CDR3 protein is CACDPVLGDTEGKYTDKFIF. The CDR3 DNA reads as TGTGCCTGTGATCCCGTACTGGGGGATACGGAAGGGAAGTACACCGATAAATTCATCTTT.

Only a few counts were recorded for this clone. V and J are TRAV29/DV5 and TRDJ1, with TRDD3 identical over 13 bases. CDR3 length: 20 residues. The V gene end was trimmed by 4 bases and the J gene end by 2 bases; junction bases not matched to a gene: 20. The germline CDR1 and CDR2 sequences are NSMFDY and ISSIKDK. CDR3 nucleotide sequence: TGTGCAGCAGAAACACCCTGCCGACTGGGGGATACGCGGATTACCGATAAACTCATCTTT. This codes for CAAETPCRLGDTRITDKLIF.

The gene calls are TRDV2 and TRDJ3, with TRDD3 matching over 9 bases. The CDR3 is 19 residues long. Trimming removed 2 bases from V and 2 bases from J; junction bases left unmatched: 9. In germline, CDR1 is GEAIGNYY, CDR2 EKD. The CDR3 loop is CACDSVLGDTPWDTRQMFF. The CDR3 nucleotides are TGTGCCTGTGACAGCGTACTGGGGGACACCCCCTGGGACACCCGACAGATGTTTTTC.

This clone is large by share. The identical CDR3 is also encoded by other nucleotide sequences in the sample. V gene TRDV2 combines with J gene TRDJ1; 8 nucleotides agree with TRDD3. V lost 3 bases and J lost 0; bases outside the gene matches: 14. Germline V CDR1 and CDR2: GEAIGNYY, EKD. CDR3 length: 18 residues. CDR3: CACDPVLGGNSYTDKLIF. For the CDR3, the DNA is TGTGCCTGTGACCCGGTACTGGGGGGTAACTCGTACACCGATAAACTCATCTTT.

In this sample, this clone turned up a few times. The chain links TRDV1 to TRDJ1, with TRDD3 matching 9 bases. Germline-derived CDR1 and CDR2 are TSWWSYY and QGS. Trimming cost V 4 bases and J 7 bases; bases outside gene matches: 19. The CDR3 runs to 18 residues. This chain's CDR3 is CALGGPLGLLGDLTKLIF. Written as DNA, the CDR3 is TGTGCTCTTGGGGGTCCGCTTGGCTTACTGGGGGACCTGACTAAACTCATCTTT.

About this clone: One junction end disagrees with the germline gene, perhaps due to a read error. J is TRDJ2 and V is TRDV2; tentatively, D is TRDD1 (5 bases). CDR1 is GEAIGNYY, CDR2 EKD, per germline. This CDR3 is 17 amino acids long. The CDR3 DNA reads as TGTGCCTGTGACTCGCTATTCGGGAGGGAAATGACAGCACAGCTCTTCTTT. It encodes CACDSLFGREMTAQLFF.

In its sample, this clone is large. Its ends do not fully match the called genes, so a read error is possible. The sample contains more than one DNA sequence encoding this CDR3. The V and J genes are TRDV2 and TRDJ3, with 7 bases lining up with TRDD3. The length of the CDR3 is 21 residues. Germline loops: CDR1 GEAIGNYY, CDR2 EKD. CDR3 protein: CACDTSWGTPPSSWDTRQMFF. The CDR3, as DNA: TGTGCCTGTGACACGAGTTGGGGGACCCCTCCAAGCTCCTGGGACACCCGACAGATGTTCTTC.

This clone was counted between two and nine times. One base separates it from a far larger clone, so it is likely a read error. This same CDR3 is encoded by further DNA sequences in the sample. CDR3 nucleotides: TGTGCCTGTGACCCCGTTGCCTATACTGGGGGATCTCTGACAGCACAACTCTTCTTT. This codes for CACDPVAYTGGSLTAQLFF. The chain carries TRDV2 and TRDJ2; 10 positions agree with TRDD3. This CDR3 comprises 19 residues. Germline V gene lookup returns CDR1 GEAIGNYY and CDR2 EKD. Unmatched junction bases numbered 15, after V lost 3 bases and J lost 3 bases.

Of note for this clone: The protein that TCRdb holds for this DNA derives from a much larger clone and differs from the translated DNA at residue 9, which likely indicates a read error; the protein shown here is translated from the DNA. The J gene is TRDJ3, the V gene TRDV2, with 10 bases lining up with TRDD3. The CDR3 has 19 residues. Germline-derived CDR1 and CDR2 are GEAIGNYY and EKD. The trim removed 3 bases at V and 1 base at J, leaving 8 bases unmatched. The DNA for the CDR3 is TGTGCCTGTGACTTGACTGGGGGATTGGGTTCCTGGGACACCCGACAGATGTTTTTC. Translation gives CACDLTGGLGSWDTRQMFF.

This clone was seen only once. The CDR3 bases are TGTGCCTGTGACAACCTAGGTCCGACTGGGGGATACGAGTACACCGATAAACTCATCTTT. This codes for CACDNLGPTGGYEYTDKLIF. The chain uses TRDV2 and TRDJ1, with 13 bases identical to TRDD3. Per the germline V gene, CDR1 is GEAIGNYY and CDR2 is EKD. V was pared by 2 bases and J by 0 bases, with 14 bases of the junction left unmatched. This CDR3 is built from 20 residues.

As concerns this clone: With a far larger clone one base away, a read error is the likely cause. This CDR3 is also generated by other DNA sequences in the sample. The chain recombines TRDV1 with TRDJ1; D unresolved. This CDR3 is 11 amino acids long. Per germline, CDR1 TSWWSYY and CDR2 QGS. The CDR3 nucleotides read TGTGCCCTTGGTGGTACCGATAAACTCATCTTT. Translated: CALGGTDKLIF.

This clone was observed a few times. TCRdb attributes to this sequence the protein of a much larger clone, which differs from the DNA translation at residue 9; a read error is likely, and the protein displayed is translated from the DNA. The chain has TRDV2 and TRDJ3, with D perhaps matching TRDD3 (6 bases). Germline CDR1 reads GEAIGNYY; CDR2 reads EKD. The CDR3 is 21 residues long. V dropped 1 base and J dropped 0 bases, with 21 bases sitting between them. The CDR3 DNA is TGTGCCTGTGACACTGCTCTGGGGAGATACCCAAGCTCCTGGGACACCCGACAGATGTTTTTC. It is translated as CACDTALGRYPSSWDTRQMFF.

Comment on this clone: This likely reflects a read error, since a far larger clone is one base away. The chain is built from TRDV2 and TRDJ1, with a weak D call TRDD3 (6 bases). The germline V and J ends were trimmed by 3 bases and 3 bases, with 19 bases remaining between them. The CDR3 loop spans 16 amino acids. Per the germline V gene, CDR1 is GEAIGNYY and CDR2 is EKD. The CDR3 DNA is TGTGCCTGTGACCCTCTGGGGACATCCCACGCCGATAAACTCATCTTT. Translating it yields CACDPLGTSHADKLIF.

This clone was counted a few times. TCRdb assigns this DNA the protein of a much larger clone, which departs from its translation at residue 5; this likely reflects a read error, and the protein shown comes from translating the DNA. The rearrangement uses TRDV2 and TRDJ1; 13 bases match TRDD3. The ends lost 3 bases at V and 2 bases at J; junction bases unmatched: 20. CDR3 length equals 21 residues. Germline CDR1 is GEAIGNYY and CDR2 is EKD. The CDR3, as DNA: TGTGCCTGTGACGCCGTCGGCACGGTACTGGGGGATACGCGAGGGACCGATAAACTCATCTTT. Amino acids: CACDAVGTVLGDTRGTDKLIF.

Only a few counts were recorded for this clone. Being one base from a much bigger clone, this may be a read error. Within the sample, other DNA sequences also encode this same CDR3. The chain couples TRDV2 to TRDJ1; D is possibly TRDD2 or TRDD3 (7 bases each). The CDR3 length is 19 residues. V lost 2 bases and J lost 0, with 24 bases in between. The germline CDR1 and CDR2 sequences are GEAIGNYY and EKD. The CDR3 DNA is TGTGCCTGTGACAGGATTCCTACGACTGGGGATCCGTACACCGATAAACTCATCTTT. This codes for CACDRIPTTGDPYTDKLIF.

Judged by abundance, this clone is medium-sized. J is TRDJ1 and V is TRDV1; 11 nucleotides agree with TRDD3. V lost 3 bases to trimming and J lost 1 base; unmatched junction nucleotides: 10. The CDR3 consists of 18 residues. Germline CDR1 and CDR2: TSWWSYY and QGS. The CDR3 region is CALGDPSVGGYATDKLIF. CDR3 bases: TGTGCTCTTGGGGACCCTTCCGTTGGGGGATACGCCACCGATAAACTCATCTTT.

The rearrangement links TRDV2 to TRDJ1; TRDD3 matches 10 bases. The V segment lost 3 bases and the J segment 2 bases; nucleotides outside the gene matches: 11. The CDR3 spans 17 residues. Germline V gene lookup returns CDR1 GEAIGNYY and CDR2 EKD. This CDR3 is CACDPVLGDRVTDKLIF. Written as DNA, the CDR3 is TGTGCCTGTGACCCCGTACTGGGGGATCGTGTAACCGATAAACTCATCTTT.

This clone was recorded a few times. This sequence is one base from a far larger clone and is likely a read error. At the DNA level, this CDR3 is encoded by other sequences in the same sample as well. This rearrangement joins TRDV2 to TRDJ2, with no clear D. The V gene's germline CDR1 is GEAIGNYY and CDR2 EKD. This CDR3 is built from 17 residues. V lost 0 bases and J 0 bases, leaving 13 bases between the germline ends. The CDR3 spells CACDTLGDSTLTAQLFF. The CDR3 DNA reads TGTGCCTGTGACACCTTGGGAGATTCGACTTTGACAGCACAACTCTTCTTT.

In its sample, this clone was seen a few times. Since a far larger clone is one base different, this is likely a read error. Different DNA sequences within this sample yield the same CDR3. The chain joins TRDV2 to TRDJ1; TRDD3 agrees at 12 bases. Germline loops: CDR1 GEAIGNYY, CDR2 EKD. The CDR3 runs 20 residues. V was clipped by 3 bases and J by 0 bases; unmatched bases: 16. The CDR3 bases are TGTGCCTGTGACGAGGTACTGGGGGATACTCCTATACGTTACACCGATAAACTCATCTTT. Translating gives CACDEVLGDTPIRYTDKLIF.

Turning to this clone: One base separates it from a far larger clone, so it is likely a read error. Other DNA sequences in the same sample also yield this CDR3. The chain links TRDV2 to TRDJ1; a possible D gene is TRDD3 (5 bases). Germline values: CDR1 GEAIGNYY, CDR2 EKD. The CDR3 contains 18 residues. Trimming cost V 1 base and J 1 base, with 21 bases left between them. This CDR3 reads CACDTVLGGYGSTDKLIF. In DNA, the CDR3 is TGTGCCTGTGACACTGTACTCGGGGGGTACGGGTCCACCGATAAACTCATCTTT.

This clone was counted only a few times. DNA and listed protein disagree at residue 18, so the protein shown here was translated from the DNA. The chain joins TRDV1 to TRDJ1; tentative D call: TRDD2 (8 bases). The CDR3 length is 19 residues. Germline V gene lookup returns CDR1 TSWWSYY and CDR2 QGS. The CDR3 loop reads CALGELPTMGEKYTDKLTF. The CDR3 nucleotides read TGTGCTCTTGGGGAGCTTCCTACGATGGGGGAGAAGTACACCGATAAACTCACCTTT.

Remarks on this clone: A single base is all that separates this from a far larger clone, so a read error is likely. This same CDR3 is encoded by further DNA sequences in the sample. The V call is TRDV2, the J call TRDJ1, with D unclear. CDR1 is GEAIGNYY and CDR2 is EKD in the germline V gene. The CDR3 consists of 17 residues. The CDR3 nucleotides are TGCGCCTGTGACACCGTTGGCCGACACATAGCTACCGATAAACTCATCTTT. Translated: CACDTVGRHIATDKLIF.

This clone was seen only a few times. A far bigger clonotype differs at one base, so this is likely a read error. The sample holds other DNA sequences that translate to the same CDR3. The rearrangement uses TRDV2 and TRDJ1; a possible D gene is TRDD3 (6 bases). The CDR3 length is 19 residues. Looked up from germline, CDR1 is GEAIGNYY and CDR2 is EKD. Trimming pared 0 bases from V and 0 bases from J, leaving 22 bases between. The CDR3 region has the DNA TGTGCCTGTGACACCGTGTCCACGTTGGGGGGGCTGTACACCGATAAACTCATCTTT. Translating gives CACDTVSTLGGLYTDKLIF.

About this clone itself: TCRdb shows a much larger clone's protein in place of this DNA's translation, and the two differ at residue 13, likely through a read error; the protein shown is translated from the DNA. The chain is built from TRDV2 and TRDJ1; 13 bases map to TRDD3. Per the germline V gene, CDR1 is GEAIGNYY and CDR2 is EKD. The CDR3 totals 19 residues. J was trimmed by 1 base and V by 3 bases; bases with no gene match: 13. For the CDR3, the DNA is TGTGCCTGTGACTCAATACTGGGGGATACGCGTGGAAGCACCGATAAACTCATCTTT. Translated: CACDSILGDTRGSTDKLIF.

For this clone: This likely stems from a read error, as it lies one base from a far larger clone. Other DNA sequences from this sample encode an identical CDR3 as well. V gene TRDV2 combines with J gene TRDJ1; TRDD3 agrees at 11 bases. Per germline, CDR1 GEAIGNYY and CDR2 EKD. The CDR3 runs to 18 residues. The CDR3 DNA is TGTGCTTGTGACACCGCAGACCGATTGGGGGATACGGTGGATAAACTCATCTTT. Translated: CACDTADRLGDTVDKLIF.

In the case of this clone: A single base separates this from a much larger clone, so it may be a read error. The chain uses TRDV2 and TRDJ1; TRDD3 aligns across 12 bases. The germline V gene has CDR1 GEAIGNYY and CDR2 EKD. This CDR3 region has 16 residues. CDR3 in amino acids: CACDPLGDTRTDKPIF. In DNA form, the CDR3 reads TGTGCCTGTGACCCGCTGGGGGATACGCGGACCGATAAACCCATCTTT.

Only a few counts were recorded for this clone. The chain combines TRDV2 with TRDJ1, with 11 bases identical to TRDD3. CDR1 is GEAIGNYY, CDR2 EKD, per germline. CDR3 length: 16 amino acids. Trimming removed 6 bases from V and 2 bases from J; junction bases left unmatched: 10. CDR3 amino acids: CACSVLGDSQTDKLIF. Here the CDR3 DNA reads TGTGCCTGTTCCGTACTGGGGGATAGTCAGACCGATAAACTCATCTTT.